Below are 14 T cell receptor beta chains sequenced from a single sample in a study of blood T cells in healthy people across ages (dated by TCRdb to the mid-2010s). The library was prepared using 5' RACE. TCRdb shows the sequencer as Illumina HiSeq 2500. The second PCR ran for about 6 to 12 cycles and used a J-beta primer mix along with a sample-barcoded 5' primer. TCRdb applied fastp at Q25 and MiXCR to the public reads, then kept only in-frame beta chains. Identical CDR3 proteins give one entry, which carries the most common genes and DNA. The sample table lists fewer than 650,000 distinct CDR3 sequences, about 29% of them with a count of one. Over 3.5% of the sample is in the top ten clones. A further study also used this sample, focusing on T cells of mothers and their children.

Sequences were obtained from blood. The receptors originated from a boy aged 2 to 10 in good health.

This clonotype was observed many times. The rearrangement joins TRBV5-5 to TRBJ1-2; weak D call: TRBD1 (5 bases). The CDR3 consists of 14 residues. From germline, CDR1 is SGHKS and CDR2 YYEKEE (reference sequence). The ends were cut back, 4 bases at V and 3 bases at J, with 13 bases in the middle. CDR3 DNA sequence: TGTGCCAGCAGCCCCGGACAAGGGGACTATGGCTACACCTTC. Translating it yields CASSPGQGDYGYTF.

This clonotype was detected a few times. The rearrangement links TRBV7-6 to TRBJ1-6; D is possibly TRBD1 (6 bases). V lost 2 bases to trimming and J lost 10 bases, with 15 bases between them. Germline CDR1 SGHVS, CDR2 FNYEAQ. This CDR3 has 15 amino acids. In DNA form, the CDR3 reads TGTGCCAGCAGCTTAAGTTGGACAGAGGGGTCACCCCTCCACTTT. Amino acids: CASSLSWTEGSPLHF.

This clonotype was seen a handful of times. The rearrangement links TRBV6-5 to TRBJ1-1; maybe TRBD1 (5 bases). The CDR3 is 15 residues long. V lost 0 bases and J 1 base, leaving 9 bases between the germline ends. Germline loops: CDR1 MNHEY, CDR2 SVGAGI. This CDR3 is CASSYSRQGNTEAFF. The CDR3 DNA reads as TGTGCCAGCAGTTACTCCCGGCAGGGGAACACTGAAGCTTTCTTT.

This clonotype occurred a few times. V is TRBV20-1 and J is TRBJ1-6; 9 bases align to TRBD1. Trimming removed 0 bases from V and 8 bases from J; junction bases left unmatched: 8. CDR3 length: 16 amino acids. Per germline, CDR1 DFQATT and CDR2 SNEGSKA (reference sequence). The CDR3 DNA follows: TGCAGTGCTAGAGATTACCGACAGGGGGTAGATTCACCCCTCCACTTT. Translating it yields CSARDYRQGVDSPLHF.

This clonotype has a handful of counts. DNA of the CDR3: TGTGCCAGCAGCCCTGACAGGATTTCGGCTAATGAAAAACTGTTTTTT. Translation gives CASSPDRISANEKLFF. The chain joins TRBV7-9 to TRBJ1-4; tentative D call: TRBD1 (6 bases). Between the trimmed V and J ends, which lost 5 bases and 3 bases, there was a span of 16 bases. The CDR3 totals 16 residues. The germline V gene encodes CDR1 SEHNR and CDR2 FQNEAQ (reference sequence).

This clonotype was picked up a small number of times. This CDR3 reads CASRGGENEQFF. Here the CDR3 DNA reads TGTGCCAGCAGAGGGGGGGAGAATGAGCAGTTCTTC. The V and J genes are TRBV7-9 and TRBJ2-1, with a weak D call TRBD2 (7 bases). V was trimmed by 6 bases and J by 7 bases, leaving 10 bases between them. This CDR3 is built from 12 residues. CDR1 is SEHNR and CDR2 is FQNEAQ in the germline V gene (reference sequence). The variable domain in full, completed from reference TRBV7-9 and TRBJ2-1, reads DTGVSQNPRHKITKRGQNVTFRCDPISEHNRLYWYRQTLGQGPEFLTYFQNEAQLEKSRLLSDRFSAERPKGSFSTLEIQRTEQGDSAMYLCASRGGENEQFFGPGTRLTVL.

This clonotype turned up a few times. V is TRBV27 and J is TRBJ1-3; D is ambiguous. The CDR3 is made up of 14 amino acids. Germline-derived CDR1 and CDR2 are MNHEY and SMNVEV (reference sequence). Trimming cost V 5 bases and J 2 bases, with 10 bases left between them. The CDR3 loop reads CASSQVYPGNTIYF. The CDR3 DNA reads TGTGCCAGCAGTCAAGTGTATCCTGGAAACACCATATATTTT.

The J gene is TRBJ2-1, the V gene TRBV7-9; 10 bases are a match to TRBD2. Germline V CDR1 and CDR2: SEHNR, FQNEAQ (reference sequence). After removal of 5 bases from V and 5 bases from J, the junction contained 15 bases not matched to a gene. The CDR3 runs to 18 residues. CDR3 loop: CASSPREASGGQHNEQFF. Here the CDR3 DNA reads TGTGCCAGCAGCCCCCGGGAGGCTAGCGGGGGCCAACACAATGAGCAGTTCTTC.

This chain connects TRBV9 to TRBJ1-2; D is possibly TRBD1 (6 bases). V was trimmed by 0 bases and J by 4 bases, leaving 13 bases between them. The CDR3 has 15 residues. CDR1 and CDR2 from the germline V gene are SGDLS and YYNGEE. CDR3 residues: CASSVAPGAPYGYTF. The CDR3 nucleotides read TGTGCCAGCAGCGTAGCTCCAGGGGCCCCCTATGGCTACACCTTC. The full variable domain, rest sourced from reference TRBV9 and TRBJ1-2, is DSGVTQTPKHLITATGQRVTLRCSPRSGDLSVYWYQQSLDQGLQFLIQYYNGEERAKGNILERFSAQQFPDLHSELNLSSLELGDSALYFCASSVAPGAPYGYTFGSGTRLTVV.

The chain recombines TRBV3-1 with TRBJ1-4; D is perhaps TRBD1 (5 bases). V was clipped by 3 bases and J by 6 bases, with 8 bases between them. This CDR3 is built from 13 residues. The V gene's germline CDR1 is LGHDT and CDR2 YNNKEL (reference sequence). The CDR3 protein is CASSQGGYEKLFF. CDR3 DNA: TGTGCCAGCAGCCAGGGGGGTTATGAAAAACTGTTTTTT.

The rearrangement links TRBV7-7 to TRBJ2-1; D is ambiguous. This CDR3 contains 13 residues. Germline assignment: CDR1 SSHAT and CDR2 FNYEAQ (reference sequence). Deletions cut 1 base from V and 9 bases from J, with 10 bases between. CDR3 nucleotide sequence: TGTGCCAGCAGCTTAGGGTCCGGCACTGAGCAGTTCTTC. This translates into CASSLGSGTEQFF. Filled out from reference TRBV7-7 and TRBJ2-1, the complete variable domain reads GAGVSQSPRYKVTKRGQDVTLRCDPISSHATLYWYQQALGQGPEFLTYFNYEAQPDKSGLPSDRFSAERPEGSISTLTIQRTEQRDSAMYRCASSLGSGTEQFFGPGTRLTVL.

The chain joins TRBV3-1 to TRBJ2-2; TRBD2 aligns across 9 bases. The CDR3 has 17 amino acids. CDR1 is LGHDT, CDR2 YNNKEL, per germline (reference sequence). The trim removed 1 base at V and 5 bases at J, leaving 8 bases unmatched. CDR3 sequence (DNA): TGTGCCAGCAGCCAAGCAGGCGGGAGGGCCGTAACCGGGGAGCTGTTTTTT. This encodes CASSQAGGRAVTGELFF.

This clonotype occurred a few times. J is TRBJ1-2 and V is TRBV7-3, with D unclear. The CDR3 length is 13 residues. In germline, CDR1 is SGHTA, CDR2 FQGTGA. The V end was cut by 2 bases, the J end by 8 bases, with 12 bases between. The CDR3 loop reads CASSLVPGRGYTF. The CDR3 region has the DNA TGTGCCAGCAGCTTAGTTCCCGGGCGCGGCTACACCTTC.

There are a few counts of this clonotype. The chain has TRBV20-1 and TRBJ1-6; 8 bases align to TRBD1. This CDR3 contains 15 residues. The germline V gene has CDR1 DFQATT and CDR2 SNEGSKA (reference sequence). J was trimmed by 5 bases and V by 3 bases; bases with no gene match: 6. CDR3 DNA: TGCAGTGCTAGTCCCCCGGACAGGGATAATTCACCCCTCCACTTT. It translates to CSASPPDRDNSPLHF.